These T cell receptor beta chains were read from a single sample in a study of T cell responses to AZD1222 COVID-19 vaccine. The assay was immunoSEQ multiplex PCR, and TCRdb's table has in-frame clones only and misses some. Of more than 150,000 clones in the sample, approximately 90% are singletons; the top ten hold approximately 1.4%. The input for sequencing was peripheral blood, taken on day 0 of AZD1222 vaccination. The receptors come from an adult in good health. The CDR3 runs from the conserved cysteine through the conserved F or W. The D gene is left open where the match is weak. A clone size is listed for some rows: how often the clone was seen (once, few, many), or a class if it is expanded.

.,TRBJ1-3,.,TRBV3-1/TRBV3-2,TGTGCCAGCAGCCAAGATCGGCTCCGGGACTCTGGAAACACCATATATTTT,CASSQDRLRDSGNTIYF
.,TRBJ2-7,.,TRBV6-1,TGTGCCAGCAGTGAGCCACATGCAACCTACGAGCAGTACTTC,CASSEPHATYEQYF
.,TRBJ1-5,.,TRBV27,TGTGCCAGCAGTTTATTCCGGGACCAGCCCCAGCATTTT,CASSLFRDQPQHF
.,TRBJ1-3,.,TRBV30,TGTGCCTGGAGGACGGGATTTGGAAACACCATATATTTT,CAWRTGFGNTIYF
.,TRBJ1-1,.,TRBV2,TGTGCCAGCAGCCAGGACATGAACACTGAAGCTTTCTTT,CASSQDMNTEAFF
.,TRBJ1-6,.,TRBV29-1,TGCAGCGTTAGGTTAAGGGACTATAATTCACCCCTCCACTTT,CSVRLRDYNSPLHF
.,TRBJ2-1,TRBD2,TRBV28,TGTGCCAGCAGTTTACTAGCGGGTGGATTGAATGAGCAGTTCTTC,CASSLLAGGLNEQFF
.,TRBJ1-2,.,TRBV5-1,TGCGCCAGCTCTCAGGCAGAAAACTATGGCTACACCTTC,CASSQAENYGYTF
.,TRBJ1-2,.,TRBV18,TGTGCCAGCTCACAGGGATCCTCGTATGGCTACACCTTC,CASSQGSSYGYTF
.,TRBJ2-3,.,TRBV9,TGTGCCAGCAGCCACCCGCGGGTAGCGGACACAGATACGCAGTATTTT,CASSHPRVADTDTQYF
few,TRBJ2-3,.,TRBV19,TGTGCCAGTACCCCTCCCAGCAGGGGAACCACAGATACGCAGTATTTT,CASTPPSRGTTDTQYF
.,TRBJ2-2,.,TRBV4-1,TGCGCCAGCAGCCCTGCAGGGACCGGGGAGCTGTTTTTT,CASSPAGTGELFF
.,TRBJ2-7,.,TRBV5-8,TGTGCCAGCCGTTCGGTGGGGGGCAGGGCGTACGAGCAGTACTTC,CASRSVGGRAYEQYF
.,TRBJ1-1,.,TRBV6-5,TGTGCCAGCAGTCGGGCGAACACTGAAGCTTTCTTT,CASSRANTEAFF
.,TRBJ2-5,.,TRBV24-1,TGTGCCACCAGTGGGGACTTAGCGGTAGAGACCCAGTACTTC,CATSGDLAVETQYF
.,TRBJ2-5,TRBD1,TRBV3-1/TRBV3-2,TGTGCCAGCAGCCAACAAGGACCGGGACAGGGCTTCCAAGAGACCCAGTACTTC,CASSQQGPGQGFQETQYF
.,TRBJ1-4,TRBD1,TRBV2,TGTGCCAGCAGTGCGACAGGGGTGGAACAAAAACTGTTTTTT,CASSATGVEQKLFF
.,TRBJ1-5,.,TRBV2,TGTGCCAGCAGTCCTGGGGATCAGCCCCAGCATTTT,CASSPGDQPQHF
.,TRBJ1-2,.,TRBV7-3,TGTGCCAGCAGCTTAATTTTCGGGTCAGGGAGCTACACCTTC,CASSLIFGSGSYTF
once,TRBJ1-6,TRBD1,TRBV4-3,TGCGCCAGCAGCCAAGAGGGACAGGGCTATAATTCACCCCTCCACTTT,CASSQEGQGYNSPLHF
.,TRBJ2-3,.,TRBV3-1/TRBV3-2,TGTGCCAGCAGTCCCTCCGTGGGGGCGATAGATACGCAGTATTTT,CASSPSVGAIDTQYF
.,TRBJ1-1,.,TRBV2,TGTGCCAGCAGTGAAATGGGTACAGTGAACACTGAAGCTTTCTTT,CASSEMGTVNTEAFF
.,TRBJ2-1,TRBD2,TRBV6-5,TGTGCCAGCAGCGGTAGCGGGCAACTACCTAATGAGCAGTTCTTC,CASSGSGQLPNEQFF
once,TRBJ2-5,.,TRBV7-2,TGTGCCAGCAGCTTATCGGTGGGCCCCCAAGAGACCCAGTACTTC,CASSLSVGPQETQYF
once,TRBJ1-1,.,TRBV2,TGTGCCAGCAGTGATGGGGATGTAACTGAAGCTTTCTTT,CASSDGDVTEAFF
.,TRBJ1-4,.,TRBV27,TGTGCCAGCAGTTTCCACAATGAAAAACTGTTTTTT,CASSFHNEKLFF
.,TRBJ1-2,TRBD1,TRBV6-5,TGTGCCAGCAGCGGGACAGGGGGCGCGGGCTACACCTTC,CASSGTGGAGYTF
.,TRBJ1-4,.,TRBV4-1,TGCGCCAGCAGCCAAGATAATGTGGGGGGGGAGAGGGAAAAACTGTTTTTT,CASSQDNVGGEREKLFF
.,TRBJ2-2,.,TRBV5-1,TGCGCCAGCAAAGGGGGGGGCCTCGCGAACACCGGGGAGCTGTTTTTT,CASKGGGLANTGELFF
.,TRBJ1-2,.,TRBV5-1,TGCGCCAGCAGCTTTGGCCGTGCCCGTTCACGCTATGGCTACACCTTC,CASSFGRARSRYGYTF
few,TRBJ1-1,.,TRBV6-5,TGTGCCAGCAGTTCCCCCAGGGGTGGCGGATACACTGAAGCTTTCTTT,CASSSPRGGGYTEAFF
.,TRBJ2-3,TRBD1,TRBV6-5,TGTGCCAGCAGACAGGGGGAGGAGGATACGCAGTATTTT,CASRQGEEDTQYF
.,TRBJ1-6,.,TRBV5-6,TGTGCCAGCAGCTTGGAATATGGGCAGGCCGGCGGATCACCCCTCCACTTT,CASSLEYGQAGGSPLHF
.,TRBJ1-5,.,TRBV4-2,TGTGCCAGCAGCCAAGATCCAGGGCAGCCCCAGCATTTT,CASSQDPGQPQHF
.,TRBJ1-3,.,TRBV12-3/TRBV12-4,TGTGCCAGCAGTTTTGGGGGAAACACCATATATTTT,CASSFGGNTIYF